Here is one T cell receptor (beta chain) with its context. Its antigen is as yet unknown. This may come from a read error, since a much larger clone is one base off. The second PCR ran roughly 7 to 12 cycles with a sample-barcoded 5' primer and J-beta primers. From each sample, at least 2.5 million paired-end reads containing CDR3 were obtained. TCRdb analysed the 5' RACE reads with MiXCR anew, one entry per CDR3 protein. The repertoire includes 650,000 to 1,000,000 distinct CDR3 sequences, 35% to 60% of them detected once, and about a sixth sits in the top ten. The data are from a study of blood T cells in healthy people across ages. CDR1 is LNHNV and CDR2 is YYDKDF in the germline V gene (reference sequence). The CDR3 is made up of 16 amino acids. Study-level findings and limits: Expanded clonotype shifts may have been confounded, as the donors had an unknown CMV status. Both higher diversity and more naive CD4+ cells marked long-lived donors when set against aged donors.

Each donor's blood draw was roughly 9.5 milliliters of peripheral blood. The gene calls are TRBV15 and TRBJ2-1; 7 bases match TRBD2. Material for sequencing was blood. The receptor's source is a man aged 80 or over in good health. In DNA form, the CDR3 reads TGTGCCATTCAAGCGAGAGGGAGGGGCTCCTACAATGAGCGGTTCTTC. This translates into CAIQARGRGSYNERFF.